This T cell receptor (beta chain) was obtained from a study of OX40 agonist ivuxolimab in advanced cancers. Describing the broader study: Ivuxolimab was an agonistic, fully human IgG2 monoclonal antibody directed against OX40 (CD134), a costimulatory receptor. Peripheral TCRbeta sequencing was intended to test whether TCR sequence diversity was altered and clonal T-cell expansion was caused by ivuxolimab. Prior anti-PD-1, anti-PD-L1 or anti-CTLA-4 therapy was permitted, and checkpoint inhibitors had been received by approximately 39% of dose-escalation patients. Intravenous ivuxolimab was administered to patients every 2 weeks at six dose levels: 0.01, 0.1, 0.3, 1.5, 3 and 10 mg/kg. Of the 50 or so patients in dose escalation, 19 had hepatocellular carcinoma, about 15 had melanoma, 9 had renal cell carcinoma and 9 had head and neck cancer. The paper covers the monotherapy dose-escalation part of the phase I ivuxolimab trial, which included N of about 56 patients. In the dose-escalation cohort, more than 80% of patients were male, and the mean age was around 65 years with a range of about 20 to 79. Partial responses were achieved by three dose-escalation patients, of whom one had hepatocellular carcinoma and two had cutaneous melanoma. What the research found in general, with its limitations: Antigen specificity was not determined for the clonally expanded peripheral T cells. Low levels of normalized T-cell clonal expansion were also shown by some nonresponding patients. At doses from 0.1 to 3.0 mg/kg, clonal expansion was seen in both CD4+ and CD8+ blood T cells between baseline and week 6. In the 0.1-3.0 mg/kg groups, partial responders had among the lowest normalized peripheral clonal expansion, particularly in CD8+ T cells. After ivuxolimab, CD8+ T cells had more expanded clones than CD4+ T cells on average.

V drops 0 bases and J drops 1 base, leaving 13 bases in between. Inclusive of the bounding cysteine and phenylalanine, the CDR3 is 18 residues long. CDR3 DNA only is kept here, 54 bases in frame from base 1. The trial excluded patients who had a history of autoimmune disease or were on systemic immunosuppression. Peripheral blood for TCR sequencing was collected from all dose cohorts at baseline, on cycle 4 day 1, and on cycle 7 day 1. Samples were obtained from an open-label, multicenter, first-in-human phase I dose-escalation trial of ivuxolimab. Adults with locally advanced or metastatic head and neck squamous cell, hepatocellular, melanoma or renal cell carcinoma were enrolled in the trial. Before TCR sequencing, CD4+ T cells and CD8+ T cells from peripheral blood were sorted into separate populations. This clone was recorded a few times. This clone's antigen is unknown. Per-nucleotide qualities are absent, and no much larger clonotype sits a single base away.

Genomic DNA was extracted from sorted cells for sequencing of the TCRbeta CDR3 region. The immunoSEQ Assay was used to sequence the TCRbeta CDR3 regions. Entries here come from immuneACCESS through TCRdb and include only in-frame sequences with V and J called. Some clones fail to appear in such tables; in the studies checked, an unresolved V gene covers under half of the shortfall, and the cause of the remainder is unknown. The sample includes 80,000 to 95,000 clones, with 92% observed a single time. The ten largest clonotypes hold around 0.51% of the sample. The sequenced sample was CD4+ or CD8+ T cells sorted from blood, obtained in a trial of the OX40 agonist ivuxolimab. The chain uses TRBV23-1 and TRBJ2-6; 6 matching bases give a weak D call of TRBD1. TRBV23-1 falls under the ORF class, with uncertain function. The clonotype was recovered from an adult with an advanced solid tumor such as melanoma, head and neck, liver or kidney cancer. The nucleotide sequence is given as TGCGCCAGCAGTCAATCTCAGGGGAGTAATTCTGGGGCCAACGTCCTGACTTTC. Its product reads: CASSQSQGSNSGANVLTF.